A selection of T cell receptor beta chains follows, all from one sample in a study of beta chain features in type 1 diabetes. Profiling relied on immunoSEQ multiplex PCR, and the TCRdb table lists in-frame clones only, not all of them. The sample carries 150,000 or so clones, over 8% recorded once. Source material: central memory CD4+ T cells from blood. These receptors were taken from a woman in her thirties or forties in good health. Both conserved end residues are part of each CDR3.

v_gene	j_gene	CDR3aa
TRBV4-3	TRBJ1-2	CASSQGTGGGPYGYTF
TRBV29-1	TRBJ1-2	CSAAQGSNYGYTF
TRBV10-3	TRBJ2-1	CAISAEGQWSFF
TRBV2	TRBJ2-1	CASSERLASYNEQFF
TRBV7-2	TRBJ2-6	CASSLVGPTGTGANVLTF
TRBV2	TRBJ1-2	CASSEDGFGVYGYTF
TRBV6-5	TRBJ2-7	CASSTPGQRYEQYF
TRBV7-6	TRBJ2-7	CASSGTGAGEQYF
TRBV7-9	TRBJ1-2	CASSSDRGDLYGYTF
TRBV5-1	TRBJ2-3	CASSLDGRGSTDTQYF
TRBV5-5	TRBJ2-5	CASRPTGTGGWETQYF
TRBV5-1	TRBJ1-5	CASSLLGANQPQHF
TRBV11-2	TRBJ2-5	CASSLDLARETQYF
TRBV12-5	TRBJ2-7	CASGLVRPAGFYEQYF
TRBV29-1	TRBJ1-3	CSVEPPGQSGNTIYF
TRBV4-3	TRBJ2-3	CASSQGGDTQYF
TRBV6-1	TRBJ1-2	CASSFRGYTF
TRBV18	TRBJ2-7	CASSPGGGIYEQYF
TRBV11-2	TRBJ1-6	CASSARAGTGLSPLHF
TRBV7-6	TRBJ2-5	CASSLFVAGGLGQETQYF
TRBV6-5	TRBJ2-3	CASGQAGYTQYF
TRBV6-1	TRBJ2-3	CASSDYLAGEDTQYF
TRBV6-5	TRBJ2-1	CASRSTGEQFF
TRBV5-1	TRBJ2-3	CASSSSGTQYF
TRBV4-3	TRBJ1-2	CASRSAGKGGYTF
TRBV28	TRBJ2-1	CASSNANEQFF
TRBV2	TRBJ2-1	CASRSSGGGNEQFF
TRBV6-1	TRBJ1-2	CASSEATADYGYTF
TRBV5-1	TRBJ1-1	CASSPGNTEAFF
TRBV9	TRBJ2-3	CASSVSGPRGSTQYF
TRBV7-2	TRBJ2-1	CASSLAGGGSHEQFF
TRBV5-6	NA	CASSPTGTSAYEQYF
TRBV29-1	TRBJ1-1	CSVDHSTTGTEAFF
TRBV27	TRBJ2-4	CASSPRLRDRAQGIAKNIQYF
TRBV5-6	TRBJ1-1	CASSFAGPRLEAFF